The rows below give T cell receptor beta chains drawn from one sample of a study of blood T cell repertoires in COVID-19. Sequenced by immunoSEQ multiplex PCR; TCRdb stores in-frame clones only, minus some. The sample has 200,000 or so clones, over 75% seen once; the top ten hold 15% to 20%. Sequenced: peripheral blood. These receptors were collected from a person between 70 and 80 years old with COVID-19, enrolled during active disease. The CDR3 runs from the conserved cysteine through the conserved F or W. A D gene is named only where the DNA matches it firmly. Clone size is not always given. Where it is, it says once, few, many or a class for expanded clones.

j_gene	v_gene	abundance	d_gene	CDR3aa	CDR3nt
TRBJ1-2	TRBV7-9	.	.	CASSSAGGSGYTF	TGTGCCAGCAGCTCCGCCGGGGGAAGTGGCTACACCTTC
TRBJ1-1	TRBV28	once	TRBD1	CASSFRQGGAFF	TGTGCCAGCAGTTTTAGACAGGGTGGAGCTTTCTTT
TRBJ2-1	TRBV5-6	.	TRBD1	CASSWPTGGYNEQFF	TGTGCCAGCAGCTGGCCGACAGGGGGCTACAATGAGCAGTTCTTC
TRBJ1-4	TRBV7-2	.	TRBD1	CASSLDRTTNEKLFF	TGTGCCAGCAGCTTGGACAGGACAACTAATGAAAAACTGTTTTTT
TRBJ1-5	TRBV4-2	.	.	CASSQDQGIGNQPQHF	TGTGCCAGCAGCCAAGATCAGGGAATTGGCAATCAGCCCCAGCATTTT
TRBJ2-5	TRBV7-9	.	.	CASSPQDQETQYF	TGTGCCAGCAGCCCGCAGGACCAAGAGACCCAGTACTTC
TRBJ2-2	TRBV19	.	TRBD1	CASSILWFGTGGTGELFF	TGTGCCAGTAGTATCCTTTGGTTCGGGACAGGGGGCACCGGGGAGCTGTTTTTT
TRBJ1-3	TRBV6-5	.	.	CASSLTEPLGNTIYF	TGTGCCAGCAGTTTGACAGAACCTCTTGGAAACACCATATATTTT
TRBJ1-4	TRBV7-9	.	.	CASSLITGTRNEKLFF	TGTGCCAGCAGCTTAATAACCGGGACAAGGAATGAAAAACTGTTTTTT
TRBJ2-2	TRBV18	.	TRBD2	CASSPATSLAGVTGELFF	TGTGCCAGCTCACCGGCCACGTCACTAGCGGGAGTCACCGGGGAGCTGTTTTTT
TRBJ1-5	TRBV6-1	.	TRBD1	CASSGRQGFGYQPQHF	TGTGCCAGCAGTGGGAGACAGGGGTTTGGGTATCAGCCCCAGCATTTT
TRBJ2-5	TRBV15	.	TRBD2	CATSRAPRGLAGQETQYF	TGTGCCACCAGCAGGGCCCCTCGCGGACTAGCGGGTCAAGAGACCCAGTACTTC
TRBJ2-1	TRBV10-1	.	TRBD2	CASRSRRGYNEQFF	TGCGCCAGCAGGAGCAGGCGGGGGTACAATGAGCAGTTCTTC
TRBJ2-7	TRBV5-4	.	TRBD1	CASSRGQGSYEQYF	TGTGCCAGCAGCAGGGGACAGGGCTCCTACGAGCAGTACTTC
TRBJ2-5	TRBV7-6	.	.	CASSSTNPTRGRETQYF	TGTGCCAGCAGCTCCACTAATCCCACCAGGGGTCGGGAGACCCAGTACTTC
TRBJ1-6	TRBV7-9	.	.	CASSLGTVNSPLHF	TGTGCCAGCAGCTTAGGGACAGTTAATTCACCCCTCCACTTT
TRBJ2-7	TRBV28	.	TRBD1	CASSQQGAFSYEQYF	TGTGCCAGCAGTCAACAGGGGGCTTTCTCCTACGAGCAGTACTTC
TRBJ2-7	TRBV7-2	.	TRBD1	CASSLGQGGWDEQYF	TGTGCCAGCAGCTTAGGACAGGGCGGTTGGGACGAGCAGTACTTC
TRBJ1-6	TRBV7-2	once	TRBD1	CASSSGTVNSPLHF	TGTGCCAGCAGTTCCGGGACAGTCAATTCACCCCTCCACTTT
TRBJ2-2	TRBV5-1	.	.	CASSFQGNSGELFF	TGCGCCAGCAGCTTCCAGGGGAATTCCGGGGAGCTGTTTTTT
TRBJ2-7	TRBV4-1	.	.	CASSQGGANLNYYEQYF	TGCGCCAGCAGCCAAGGCGGGGCGAACTTAAACTACTACGAGCAGTACTTC
TRBJ1-2	TRBV12-3/TRBV12-4	.	TRBD1	CATYSNRGRGYTF	TGTGCCACATATTCCAACAGGGGAAGGGGCTACACCTTC
TRBJ2-3	TRBV11-1	.	.	CASSPTTGFGTDTQYF	TGTGCCAGCAGCCCAACAACAGGGTTCGGGACAGATACGCAGTATTTT
TRBJ2-2	TRBV2	.	.	CASFSVPGELFF	TGTGCCAGCTTTTCGGTCCCCGGGGAGCTGTTTTTT
TRBJ2-2	TRBV5-1	.	.	CASSFQNANTGELFF	TGCGCCAGCAGCTTTCAGAATGCGAACACCGGGGAGCTGTTTTTT
TRBJ2-7	TRBV7-2	.	TRBD2	CASSWREGTSYEQYF	TGTGCCAGCAGCTGGCGGGAGGGAACCTCCTACGAGCAGTACTTC
TRBJ2-2	TRBV7-8	.	.	CASSLAELNTGELFF	TGTGCCAGCAGCTTAGCTGAGTTGAACACCGGGGAGCTGTTTTTT
TRBJ2-7	TRBV5-1	.	.	CASSLAGVQGSTYEQYF	TGCGCCAGCAGCTTGGCCGGGGTCCAGGGGAGCACCTACGAGCAGTACTTC
TRBJ2-5	TRBV3-1/TRBV3-2	.	TRBD2	CASSSTSGAWAQYF	TGTGCCAGCAGCTCGACTAGCGGTGCATGGGCCCAGTACTTC
TRBJ1-2	TRBV6-6	once	.	CASSYSMVQGLSF	TGTGCCAGCAGTTACTCGATGGTACAGGGTCTTTCCTTC
TRBJ2-6	TRBV6-6	.	.	CASSYVGAGANVLTF	TGTGCCAGCAGTTACGTGGGCGCTGGGGCCAACGTCCTGACTTTC
TRBJ2-5	TRBV28	.	.	CASSSGGGLQETQYF	TGTGCCAGCAGTTCCGGAGGAGGGCTCCAAGAGACCCAGTACTTC
TRBJ1-2	TRBV19	few	.	CASSIGRDLSGYTF	TGTGCCAGTAGTATAGGGCGGGATCTTAGCGGCTACACCTTC
TRBJ2-2	TRBV16	.	.	CASSQQQGNTGELFF	TGTGCCAGCAGCCAACAACAGGGGAACACCGGGGAGCTGTTTTTT
TRBJ2-1	TRBV2	.	.	CASSGSIPPNEQFF	TGTGCCAGCAGTGGGTCTATCCCCCCCAATGAGCAGTTCTTC
TRBJ2-1	TRBV7-3	.	TRBD2	CASSSGLAGGQFF	TGTGCCAGCAGCTCGGGACTAGCGGGAGGGCAGTTCTTC
TRBJ2-5	TRBV7-9	few	TRBD2	CASSPGGAVETQYF	TGTGCCAGCAGCCCCGGGGGGGCCGTGGAGACCCAGTACTTC
TRBJ1-5	TRBV28	.	.	CASSRTVNQPQHF	TGTGCCAGCAGCCGGACAGTTAATCAGCCCCAGCATTTT
TRBJ1-4	TRBV5-4	.	TRBD1	CASSLGTGRNEKLFF	TGTGCCAGCAGCTTGGGGACAGGGCGTAATGAAAAACTGTTTTTT
TRBJ2-3	TRBV29-1	.	TRBD1	CSVEGGTERLADTQYF	TGCAGCGTTGAAGGGGGGACAGAAAGGCTCGCAGATACGCAGTATTTT
TRBJ1-2	TRBV7-2	.	TRBD1	CASSLDRTGGGYTF	TGTGCCAGCAGCTTAGATAGGACAGGAGGTGGCTACACCTTC
TRBJ1-5	TRBV21-1	.	.	CASYLEGGRVCQPQHF	TGTGCCAGCTATCTGGAGGGAGGACGGGTATGTCAGCCCCAGCATTTT
TRBJ1-1	TRBV19	.	.	CASSQTMNTEAFF	TGTGCCAGTAGTCAGACTATGAACACTGAAGCTTTCTTT
TRBJ1-1	TRBV28	.	.	CASSFVDSDTEAFF	TGTGCCAGCAGTTTCGTCGACAGCGACACTGAAGCTTTCTTT
TRBJ2-3	TRBV6-2/TRBV6-3	few	.	CASSEGGNGDTQYF	TGTGCCAGCAGTGAGGGTGGTAACGGAGATACGCAGTATTTT
TRBJ2-5	TRBV11-2	.	.	CASSPGHWGRSQRAETQYF	TGTGCCAGCAGCCCCGGACATTGGGGGCGCTCCCAAAGGGCGGAGACCCAGTACTTC